Reported below is one T cell receptor (beta chain). Repertoires were generated with immunoSEQ multiplex PCR, while TCRdb's copy carries only in-frame clones and drops some. The data hold about 300,000 clones, with 75% to 90% observed a single time. The CDR3 is 16 residues long. The V segment lost 5 bases and the J segment 7 bases; nucleotides outside the gene matches: 16. CDR1 is LNHDA and CDR2 is SQIVND in the germline V gene (reference sequence). The data belong to a study of blood T cell repertoires in COVID-19. At the level of the study: Sources were T cells, B-cell-depleted T cells, or PBMCs; the material itself was cDNA or gDNA.

The chain joins TRBV19 to TRBJ2-5; TRBD1 agrees at 7 bases. The specimen was peripheral blood. The sequence came from a woman in her forties or fifties with COVID-19, enrolled during active disease. In DNA form, the CDR3 reads TGTGCCAGTAGTCCTATGTTGACAGGGCCACCTGGGACCCAGTACTTC. This sequence encodes CASSPMLTGPPGTQYF. Variable domain in full (rest from reference TRBV19 and TRBJ2-5): DGGITQSPKYLFRKEGQNVTLSCEQNLNHDAMYWYRQDPGQGLRLIYYSQIVNDFQKGDIAEGYSVSREKKESFPLTVTSAQKNPTAFYLCASSPMLTGPPGTQYFGPGTRLLVL.